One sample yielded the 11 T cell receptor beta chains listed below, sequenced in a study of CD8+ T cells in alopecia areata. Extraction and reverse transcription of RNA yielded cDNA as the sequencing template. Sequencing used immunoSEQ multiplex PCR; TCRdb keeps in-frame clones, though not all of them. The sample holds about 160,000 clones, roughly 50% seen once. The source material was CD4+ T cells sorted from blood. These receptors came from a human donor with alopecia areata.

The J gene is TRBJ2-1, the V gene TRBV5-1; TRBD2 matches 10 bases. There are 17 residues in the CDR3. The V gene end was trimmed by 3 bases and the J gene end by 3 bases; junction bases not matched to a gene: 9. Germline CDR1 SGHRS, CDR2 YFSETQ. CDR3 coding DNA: TGCGCCAGCAGCTCAGAGGTCCTAGCGGGGGACTACAATGAGCAGTTCTTC. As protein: CASSSEVLAGDYNEQFF.

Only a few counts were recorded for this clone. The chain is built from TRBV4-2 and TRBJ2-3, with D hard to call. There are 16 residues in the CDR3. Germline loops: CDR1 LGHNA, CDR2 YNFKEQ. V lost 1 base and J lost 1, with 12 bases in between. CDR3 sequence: CASSQVSGSGTDTQYF. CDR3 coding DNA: TGTGCCAGCAGCCAAGTTTCAGGATCTGGCACAGATACGCAGTATTTT.

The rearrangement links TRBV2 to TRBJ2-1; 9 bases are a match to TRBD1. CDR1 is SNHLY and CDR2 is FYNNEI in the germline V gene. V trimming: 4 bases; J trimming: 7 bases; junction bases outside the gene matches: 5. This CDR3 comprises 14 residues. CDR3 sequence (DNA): TGTGCCAGCAGTGGCCGGGACAGGGCTAATGAGCAGTTCTTC. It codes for CASSGRDRANEQFF.

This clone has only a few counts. For the CDR3, the DNA is TGCGCCAGCAGCCGGGATCAGTCTACGTCCTATGGCTACACCTTC. Translation: CASSRDQSTSYGYTF. The chain is built from TRBV5-1 and TRBJ1-2; D not resolved. CDR1 SGHRS and CDR2 YFSETQ come from the germline V gene. There are 15 residues in the CDR3. Trimming cost V 4 bases and J 4 bases, with 17 bases left between them.

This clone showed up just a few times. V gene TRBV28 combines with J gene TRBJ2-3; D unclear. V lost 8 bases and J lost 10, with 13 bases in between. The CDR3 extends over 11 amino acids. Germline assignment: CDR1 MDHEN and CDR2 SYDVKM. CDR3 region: CASPSSVSQYF. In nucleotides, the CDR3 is TGTGCCAGCCCCTCTTCAGTCTCGCAGTATTTT.

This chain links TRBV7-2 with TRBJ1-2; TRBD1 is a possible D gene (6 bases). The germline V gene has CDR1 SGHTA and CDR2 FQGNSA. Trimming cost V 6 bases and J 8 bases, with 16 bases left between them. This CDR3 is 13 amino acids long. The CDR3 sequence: CASSMDSARGYTF. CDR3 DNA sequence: TGTGCCAGCAGTATGGACAGCGCTCGGGGCTACACCTTC.

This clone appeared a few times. The CDR3 nucleotides are TGCGCCAGCAGCCGGACTAGGCCGGGGGAGACCCAGTACTTC. Translation: CASSRTRPGETQYF. This chain joins TRBV5-1 and TRBJ2-5; 7 positions agree with TRBD2. The germline V gene has CDR1 SGHRS and CDR2 YFSETQ. V shed 4 bases, J shed 5 bases, and the junction held 8 bases outside the gene matches. This CDR3 contains 14 residues.

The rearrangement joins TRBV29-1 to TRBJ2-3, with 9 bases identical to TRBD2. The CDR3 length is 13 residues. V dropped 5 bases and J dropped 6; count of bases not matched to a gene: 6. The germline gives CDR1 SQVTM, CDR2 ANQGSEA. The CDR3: CSVRRTSEDTQYF. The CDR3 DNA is TGCAGCGTTCGGCGGACTAGCGAGGATACGCAGTATTTT.

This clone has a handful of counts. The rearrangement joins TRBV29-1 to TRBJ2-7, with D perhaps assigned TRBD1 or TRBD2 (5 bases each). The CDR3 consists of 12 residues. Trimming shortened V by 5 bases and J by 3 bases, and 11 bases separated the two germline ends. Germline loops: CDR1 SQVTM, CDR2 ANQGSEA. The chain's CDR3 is CSVREGSYEQYF. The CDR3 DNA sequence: TGCAGCGTTCGTGAGGGGAGCTACGAGCAGTACTTC.

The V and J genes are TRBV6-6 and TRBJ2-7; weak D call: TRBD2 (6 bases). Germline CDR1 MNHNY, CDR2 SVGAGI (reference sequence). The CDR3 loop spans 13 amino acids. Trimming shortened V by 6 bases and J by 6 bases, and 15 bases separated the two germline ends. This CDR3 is CASRPGTLIEQYF. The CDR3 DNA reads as TGTGCCAGCAGACCCGGGACTCTTATCGAGCAGTACTTC.

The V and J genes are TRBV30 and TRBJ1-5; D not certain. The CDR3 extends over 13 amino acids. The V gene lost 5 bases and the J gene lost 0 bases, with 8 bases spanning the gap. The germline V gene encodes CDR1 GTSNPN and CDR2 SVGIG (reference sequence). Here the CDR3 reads CAWGRDSNQPQHF. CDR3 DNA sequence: TGTGCCTGGGGAAGGGATAGCAATCAGCCCCAGCATTTT.